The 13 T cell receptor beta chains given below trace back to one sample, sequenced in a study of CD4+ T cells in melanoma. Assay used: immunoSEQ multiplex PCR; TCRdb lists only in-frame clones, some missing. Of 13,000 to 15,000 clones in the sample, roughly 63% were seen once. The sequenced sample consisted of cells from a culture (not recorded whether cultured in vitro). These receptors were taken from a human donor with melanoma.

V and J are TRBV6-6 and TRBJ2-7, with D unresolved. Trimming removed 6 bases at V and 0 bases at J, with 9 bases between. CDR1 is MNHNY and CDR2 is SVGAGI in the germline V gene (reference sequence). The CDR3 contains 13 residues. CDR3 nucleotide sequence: TGTGCCAGCAGGGATAGCACCTCCTACGAGCAGTACTTC. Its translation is CASRDSTSYEQYF.

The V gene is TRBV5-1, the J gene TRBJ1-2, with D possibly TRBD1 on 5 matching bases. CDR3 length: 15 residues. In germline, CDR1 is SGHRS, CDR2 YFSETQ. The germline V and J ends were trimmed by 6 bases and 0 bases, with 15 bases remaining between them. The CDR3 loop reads CASTPGLRANYGYTF. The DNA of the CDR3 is TGCGCCAGCACCCCAGGGTTGAGGGCTAACTATGGCTACACCTTC.

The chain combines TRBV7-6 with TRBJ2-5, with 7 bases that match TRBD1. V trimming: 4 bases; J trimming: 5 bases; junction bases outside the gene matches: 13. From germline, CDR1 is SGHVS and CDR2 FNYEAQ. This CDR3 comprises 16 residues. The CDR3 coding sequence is TGTGCCAGCAGCTCCGGGGACAGCGTCATTGAGGAGACCCAGTACTTC. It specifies CASSSGDSVIEETQYF.

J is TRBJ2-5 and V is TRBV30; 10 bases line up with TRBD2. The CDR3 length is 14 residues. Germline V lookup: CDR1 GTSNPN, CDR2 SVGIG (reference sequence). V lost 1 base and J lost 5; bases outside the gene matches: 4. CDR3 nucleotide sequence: TGTGCCTGGAGTGCCCTAGCGGGGGTGGAGACCCAGTACTTC. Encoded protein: CAWSALAGVETQYF.

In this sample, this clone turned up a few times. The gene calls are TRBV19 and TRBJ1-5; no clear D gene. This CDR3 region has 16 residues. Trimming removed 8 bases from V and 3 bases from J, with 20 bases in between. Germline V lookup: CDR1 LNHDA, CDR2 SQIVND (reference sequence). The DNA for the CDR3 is TGTGCCAGTGTGGGCGCGGGTCTGGTTAACAATCAGCCCCAGCATTTT. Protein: CASVGAGLVNNQPQHF.

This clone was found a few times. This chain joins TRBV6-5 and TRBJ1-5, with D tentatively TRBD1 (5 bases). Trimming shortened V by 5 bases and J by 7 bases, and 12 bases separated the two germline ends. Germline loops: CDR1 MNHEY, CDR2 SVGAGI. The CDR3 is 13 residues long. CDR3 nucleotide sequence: TGTGCCAGCAGTGGAGGGGTAGGCCAGCCCCAGCATTTT. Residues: CASSGGVGQPQHF.

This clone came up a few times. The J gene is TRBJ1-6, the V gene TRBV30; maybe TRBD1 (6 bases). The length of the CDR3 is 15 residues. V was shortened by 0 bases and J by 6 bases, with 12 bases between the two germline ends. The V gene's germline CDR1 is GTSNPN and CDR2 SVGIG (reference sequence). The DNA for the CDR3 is TGTGCCTGGAGTGTACTACCGGGGGCTAATTCACCCCTCCACTTT. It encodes CAWSVLPGANSPLHF.

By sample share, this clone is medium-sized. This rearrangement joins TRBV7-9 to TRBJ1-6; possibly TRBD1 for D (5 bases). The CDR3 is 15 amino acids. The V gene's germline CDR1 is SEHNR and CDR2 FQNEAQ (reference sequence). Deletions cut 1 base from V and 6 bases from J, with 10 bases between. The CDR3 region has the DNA TGTGCCAGCAGCTTAGGGGGCGCCCGTAATTCACCCCTCCACTTT. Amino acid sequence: CASSLGGARNSPLHF.

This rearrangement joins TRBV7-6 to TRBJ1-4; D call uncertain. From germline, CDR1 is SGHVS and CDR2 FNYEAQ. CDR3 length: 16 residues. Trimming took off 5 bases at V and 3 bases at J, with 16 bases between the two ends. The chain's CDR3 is CASSPGRHISNEKLFF. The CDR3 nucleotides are TGTGCCAGCAGCCCAGGCAGGCACATTTCTAATGAAAAACTGTTTTTT.

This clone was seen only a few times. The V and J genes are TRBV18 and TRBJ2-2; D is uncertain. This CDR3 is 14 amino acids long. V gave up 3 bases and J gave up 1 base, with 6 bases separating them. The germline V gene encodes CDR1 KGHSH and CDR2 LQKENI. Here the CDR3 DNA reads TGTGCCAGCTCACCGGACGGGAACACCGGGGAGCTGTTTTTT. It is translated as CASSPDGNTGELFF. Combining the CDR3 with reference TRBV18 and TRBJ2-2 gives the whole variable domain NAGVMQNPRHLVRRRGQEARLRCSPMKGHSHVYWYRQLPEEGLKFMVYLQKENIIDESGMPKERFSAEFPKEGPSILRIQQVVRGDSAAYFCASSPDGNTGELFFGEGSRLTVL.

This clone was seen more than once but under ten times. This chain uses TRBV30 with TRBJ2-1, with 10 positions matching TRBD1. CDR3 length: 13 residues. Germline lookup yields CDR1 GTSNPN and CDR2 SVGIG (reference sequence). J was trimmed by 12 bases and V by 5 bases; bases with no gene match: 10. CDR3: CAWSPGQGIWQFF. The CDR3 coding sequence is TGTGCCTGGTCCCCGGGACAGGGGATATGGCAGTTCTTC.

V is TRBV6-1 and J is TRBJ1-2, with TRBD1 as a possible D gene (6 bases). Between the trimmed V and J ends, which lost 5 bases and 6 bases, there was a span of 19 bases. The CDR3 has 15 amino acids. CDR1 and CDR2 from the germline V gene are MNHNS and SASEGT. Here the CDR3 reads CASSRWTAAPDGYTF. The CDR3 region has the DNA TGTGCCAGCAGTCGATGGACAGCCGCCCCAGATGGCTACACCTTC.

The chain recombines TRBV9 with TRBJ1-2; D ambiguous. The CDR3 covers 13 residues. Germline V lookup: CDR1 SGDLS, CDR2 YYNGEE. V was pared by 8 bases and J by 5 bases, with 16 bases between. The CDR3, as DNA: TGTGCCAGTCGGAGTTCGCAGGATTATGGCTACACCTTC. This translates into CASRSSQDYGYTF.